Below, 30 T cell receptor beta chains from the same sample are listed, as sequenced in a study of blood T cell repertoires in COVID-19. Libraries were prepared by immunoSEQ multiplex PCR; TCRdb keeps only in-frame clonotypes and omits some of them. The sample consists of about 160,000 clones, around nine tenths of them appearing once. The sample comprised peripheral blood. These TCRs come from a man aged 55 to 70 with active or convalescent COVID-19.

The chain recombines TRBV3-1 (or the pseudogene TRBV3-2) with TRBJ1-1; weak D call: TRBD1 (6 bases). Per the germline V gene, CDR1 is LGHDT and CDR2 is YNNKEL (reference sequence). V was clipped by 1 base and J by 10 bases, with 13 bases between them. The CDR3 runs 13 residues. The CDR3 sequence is CASSQVTGIGAFF. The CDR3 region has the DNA TGTGCCAGCAGCCAAGTTACAGGGATCGGAGCTTTCTTT.

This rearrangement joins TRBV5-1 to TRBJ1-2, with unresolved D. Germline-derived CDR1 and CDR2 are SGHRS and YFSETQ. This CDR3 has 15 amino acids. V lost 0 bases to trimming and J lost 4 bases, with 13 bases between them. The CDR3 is CASSLAADSVYGYTF. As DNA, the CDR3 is TGCGCCAGCAGCTTGGCGGCAGATAGCGTCTATGGCTACACCTTC.

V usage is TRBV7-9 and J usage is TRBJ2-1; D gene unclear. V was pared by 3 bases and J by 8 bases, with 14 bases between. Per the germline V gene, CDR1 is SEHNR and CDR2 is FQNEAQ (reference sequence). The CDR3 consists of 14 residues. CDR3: CASSFTIVGDEQFF. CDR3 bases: TGTGCCAGCAGCTTTACCATAGTTGGAGATGAGCAGTTCTTC.

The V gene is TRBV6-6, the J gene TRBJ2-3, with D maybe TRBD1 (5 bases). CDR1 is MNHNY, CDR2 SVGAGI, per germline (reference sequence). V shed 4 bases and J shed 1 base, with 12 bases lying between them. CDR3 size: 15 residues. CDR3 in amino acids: CASSSPVGGTDTQYF. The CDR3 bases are TGTGCCAGCAGTTCCCCCGTAGGGGGCACAGATACGCAGTATTTT.

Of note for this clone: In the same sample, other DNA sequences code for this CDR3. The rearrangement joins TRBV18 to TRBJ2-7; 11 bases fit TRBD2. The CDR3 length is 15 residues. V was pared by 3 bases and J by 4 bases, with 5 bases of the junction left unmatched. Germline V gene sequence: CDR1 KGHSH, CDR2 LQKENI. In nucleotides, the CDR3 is TGTGCCAGCTCACCTGGGACTAGCGGAAGTTACGAGCAGTACTTC. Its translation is CASSPGTSGSYEQYF.

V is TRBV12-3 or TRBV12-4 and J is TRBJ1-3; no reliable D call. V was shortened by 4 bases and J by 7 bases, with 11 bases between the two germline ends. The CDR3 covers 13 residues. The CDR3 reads CASSWRLWNTIYF. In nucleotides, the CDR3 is TGTGCCAGCAGTTGGCGACTGTGGAACACCATATATTTT.

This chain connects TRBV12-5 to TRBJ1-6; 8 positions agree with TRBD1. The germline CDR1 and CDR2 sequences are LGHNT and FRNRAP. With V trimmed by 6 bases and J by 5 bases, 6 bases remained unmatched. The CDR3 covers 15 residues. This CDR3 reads CASGKGQANNSPLHF. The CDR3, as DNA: TGTGCTAGTGGGAAGGGACAGGCTAATAATTCACCCCTCCACTTT.

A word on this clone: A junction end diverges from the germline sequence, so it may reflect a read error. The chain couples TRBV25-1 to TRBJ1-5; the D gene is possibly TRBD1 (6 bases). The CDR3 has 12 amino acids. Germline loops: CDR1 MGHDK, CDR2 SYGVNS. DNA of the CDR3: TGTGTCAGCAGTGCACAGGGTCAGCCCCAGCATTTT. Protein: CVSSAQGQPQHF.

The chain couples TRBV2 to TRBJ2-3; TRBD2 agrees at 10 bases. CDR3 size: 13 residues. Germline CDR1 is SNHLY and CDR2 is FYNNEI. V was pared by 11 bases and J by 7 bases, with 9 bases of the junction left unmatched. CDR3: CAGEREGRNTQYF. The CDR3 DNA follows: TGTGCCGGAGAGCGGGAGGGCCGGAATACGCAGTATTTT.

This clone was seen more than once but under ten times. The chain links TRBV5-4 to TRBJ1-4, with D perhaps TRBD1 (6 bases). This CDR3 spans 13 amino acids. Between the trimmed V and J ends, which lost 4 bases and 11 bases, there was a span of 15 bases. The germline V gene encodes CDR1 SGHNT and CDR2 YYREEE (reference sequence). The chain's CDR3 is CASSAGQYDKLFF. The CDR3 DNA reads TGTGCCAGCAGCGCCGGACAGTACGACAAACTGTTTTTT.

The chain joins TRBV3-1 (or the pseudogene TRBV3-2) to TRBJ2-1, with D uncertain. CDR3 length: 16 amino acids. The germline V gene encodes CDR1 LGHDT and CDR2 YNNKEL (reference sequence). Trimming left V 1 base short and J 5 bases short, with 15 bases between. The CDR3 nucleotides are TGTGCCAGCAGCCAAGTCACATCGCCCGCTGACAATGAGCAGTTCTTC. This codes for CASSQVTSPADNEQFF.

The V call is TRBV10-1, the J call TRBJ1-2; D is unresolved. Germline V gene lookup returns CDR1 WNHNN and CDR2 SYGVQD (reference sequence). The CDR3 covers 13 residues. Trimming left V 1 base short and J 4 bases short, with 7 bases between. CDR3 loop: CASSEWETYGYTF. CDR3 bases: TGCGCCAGCAGTGAGTGGGAGACCTATGGCTACACCTTC.

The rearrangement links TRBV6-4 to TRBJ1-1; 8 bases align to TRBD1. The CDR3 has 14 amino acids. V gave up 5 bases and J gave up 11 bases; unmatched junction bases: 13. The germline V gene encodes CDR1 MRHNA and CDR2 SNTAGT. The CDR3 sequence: CASSPSRDRPRAFF. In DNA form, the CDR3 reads TGTGCCAGCAGTCCCTCTCGGGACAGGCCGAGGGCTTTCTTT.

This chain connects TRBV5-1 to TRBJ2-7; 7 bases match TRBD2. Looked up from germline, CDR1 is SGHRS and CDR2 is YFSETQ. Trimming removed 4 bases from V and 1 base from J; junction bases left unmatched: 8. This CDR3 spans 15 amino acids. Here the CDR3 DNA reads TGCGCCAGCAGCCTCCTGGGAGGGCAATCCTACGAGCAGTACTTC. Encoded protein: CASSLLGGQSYEQYF.

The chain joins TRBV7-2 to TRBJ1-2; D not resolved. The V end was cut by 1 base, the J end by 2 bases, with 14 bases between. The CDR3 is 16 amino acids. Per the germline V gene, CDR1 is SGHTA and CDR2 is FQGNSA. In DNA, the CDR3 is TGTGCCAGCAGCTTAGTGGCAGGAACCCAAAACTATGGCTACACCTTC. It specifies CASSLVAGTQNYGYTF.

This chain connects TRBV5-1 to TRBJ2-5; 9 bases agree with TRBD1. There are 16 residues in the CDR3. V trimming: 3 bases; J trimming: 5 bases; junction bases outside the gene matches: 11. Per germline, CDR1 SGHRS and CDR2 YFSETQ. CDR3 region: CASSSLRGQGGETQYF. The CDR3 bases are TGCGCCAGCAGCTCTTTAAGGGGACAGGGTGGTGAGACCCAGTACTTC.

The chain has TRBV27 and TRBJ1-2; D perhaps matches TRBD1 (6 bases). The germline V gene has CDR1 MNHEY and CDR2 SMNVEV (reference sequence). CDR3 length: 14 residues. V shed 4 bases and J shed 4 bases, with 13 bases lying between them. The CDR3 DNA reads TGTGCCAGCAGTTCCGGACAGACGATCTATGGCTACACCTTC. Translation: CASSSGQTIYGYTF.

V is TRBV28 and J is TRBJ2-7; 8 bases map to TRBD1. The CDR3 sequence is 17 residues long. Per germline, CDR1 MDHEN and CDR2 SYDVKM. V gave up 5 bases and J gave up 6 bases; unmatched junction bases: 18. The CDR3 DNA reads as TGTGCCAGCAGTCCTTCGAGCAGGGGGCTTTCTAATATCGAGCAGTACTTC. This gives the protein CASSPSSRGLSNIEQYF.

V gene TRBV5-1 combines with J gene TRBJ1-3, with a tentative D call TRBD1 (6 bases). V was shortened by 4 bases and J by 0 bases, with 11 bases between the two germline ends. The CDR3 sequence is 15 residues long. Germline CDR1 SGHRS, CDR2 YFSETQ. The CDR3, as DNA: TGCGCCAGCAGCCCCACAGGGAGCTCTGGAAACACCATATATTTT. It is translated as CASSPTGSSGNTIYF. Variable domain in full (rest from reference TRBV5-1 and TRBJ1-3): KAGVTQTPRYLIKTRGQQVTLSCSPISGHRSVSWYQQTPGQGLQFLFEYFSETQRNKGNFPGRFSGRQFSNSRSEMNVSTLELGDSALYLCASSPTGSSGNTIYFGEGSWLTVV.

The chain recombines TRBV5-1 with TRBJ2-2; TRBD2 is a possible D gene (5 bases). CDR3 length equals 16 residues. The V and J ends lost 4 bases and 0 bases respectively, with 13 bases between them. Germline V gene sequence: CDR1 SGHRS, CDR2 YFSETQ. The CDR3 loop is CASSRAAGANTGELFF. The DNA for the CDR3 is TGCGCCAGCAGCCGGGCTGCGGGCGCGAACACCGGGGAGCTGTTTTTT.

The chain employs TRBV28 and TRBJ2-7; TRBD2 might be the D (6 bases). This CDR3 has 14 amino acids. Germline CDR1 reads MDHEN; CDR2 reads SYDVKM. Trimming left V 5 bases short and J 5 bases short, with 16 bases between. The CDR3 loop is CASSIHVSGDEQYF. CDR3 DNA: TGTGCCAGCAGTATACACGTTTCGGGGGACGAGCAGTACTTC.

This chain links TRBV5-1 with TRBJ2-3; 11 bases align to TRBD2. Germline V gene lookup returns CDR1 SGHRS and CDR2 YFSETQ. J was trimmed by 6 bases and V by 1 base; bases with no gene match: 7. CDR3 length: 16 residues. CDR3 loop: CASSLPIAGGRDTQYF. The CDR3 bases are TGCGCCAGCAGCTTGCCAATAGCGGGAGGGCGGGATACGCAGTATTTT.

In DNA form, the CDR3 reads TGTGCCAGCAAAAAGGGGAGCGGAGGGTTGGTCGAGCAGTACTTC. Amino acid sequence: CASKKGSGGLVEQYF. The chain has TRBV6-5 and TRBJ2-7; D perhaps matches TRBD2 (6 bases). The CDR3 covers 15 residues. Between the trimmed V and J ends, which lost 7 bases and 6 bases, there was a span of 22 bases. The germline V gene encodes CDR1 MNHEY and CDR2 SVGAGI.

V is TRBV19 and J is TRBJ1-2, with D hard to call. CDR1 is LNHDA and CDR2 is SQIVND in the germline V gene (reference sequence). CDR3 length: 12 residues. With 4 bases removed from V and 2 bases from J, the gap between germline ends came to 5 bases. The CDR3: CASSRGNYGYTF. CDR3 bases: TGTGCCAGTAGTAGAGGGAACTATGGCTACACCTTC. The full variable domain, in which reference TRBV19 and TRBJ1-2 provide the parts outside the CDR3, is DGGITQSPKYLFRKEGQNVTLSCEQNLNHDAMYWYRQDPGQGLRLIYYSQIVNDFQKGDIAEGYSVSREKKESFPLTVTSAQKNPTAFYLCASSRGNYGYTFGSGTRLTVV.

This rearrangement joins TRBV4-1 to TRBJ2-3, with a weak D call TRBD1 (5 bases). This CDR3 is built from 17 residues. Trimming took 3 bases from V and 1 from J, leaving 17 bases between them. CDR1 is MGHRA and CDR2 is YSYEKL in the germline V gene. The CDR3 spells CASSQIRVVQGTDTQYF. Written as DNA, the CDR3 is TGCGCCAGCAGCCAGATCAGGGTGGTTCAGGGCACAGATACGCAGTATTTT.

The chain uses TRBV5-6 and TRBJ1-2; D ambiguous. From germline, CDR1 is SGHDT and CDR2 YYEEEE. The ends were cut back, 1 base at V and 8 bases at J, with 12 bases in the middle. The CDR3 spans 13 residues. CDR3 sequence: CASSLILERGYTF. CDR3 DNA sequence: TGTGCCAGCAGCTTGATTCTAGAGCGAGGCTACACCTTC.

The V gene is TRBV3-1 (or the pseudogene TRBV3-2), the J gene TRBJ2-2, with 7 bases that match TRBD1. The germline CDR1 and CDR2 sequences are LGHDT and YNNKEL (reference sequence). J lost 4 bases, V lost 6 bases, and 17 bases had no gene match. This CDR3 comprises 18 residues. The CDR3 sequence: CASRPPTWEQGPTGELFF. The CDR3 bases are TGTGCCAGCAGACCACCTACCTGGGAACAGGGGCCCACCGGGGAGCTGTTTTTT.

The CDR3 sequence is CASSPGAGYEQYF. For the CDR3, the DNA is TGTGCCAGCTCACCAGGGGCAGGCTACGAGCAGTACTTC. V and J are TRBV18 and TRBJ2-7; perhaps TRBD1 as D (5 bases). This CDR3 has 13 amino acids. Trimming pared 2 bases from V and 3 bases from J, leaving 8 bases between. The germline V gene encodes CDR1 KGHSH and CDR2 LQKENI.

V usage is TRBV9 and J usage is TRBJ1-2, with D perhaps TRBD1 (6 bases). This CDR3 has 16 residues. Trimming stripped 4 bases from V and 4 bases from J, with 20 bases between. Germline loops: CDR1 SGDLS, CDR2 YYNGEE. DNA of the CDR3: TGTGCCAGCAGCCCGCGGGGGCAGATACTTCTCTATGGCTACACCTTC. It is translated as CASSPRGQILLYGYTF. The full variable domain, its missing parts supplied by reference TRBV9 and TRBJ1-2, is DSGVTQTPKHLITATGQRVTLRCSPRSGDLSVYWYQQSLDQGLQFLIQYYNGEERAKGNILERFSAQQFPDLHSELNLSSLELGDSALYFCASSPRGQILLYGYTFGSGTRLTVV.

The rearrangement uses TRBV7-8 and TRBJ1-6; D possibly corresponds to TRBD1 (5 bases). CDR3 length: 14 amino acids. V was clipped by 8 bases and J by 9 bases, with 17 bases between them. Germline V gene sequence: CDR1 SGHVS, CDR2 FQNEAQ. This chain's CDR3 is CASGQGAMGSPLHF. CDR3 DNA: TGTGCCAGCGGCCAGGGAGCGATGGGTTCACCCCTCCACTTT.